This T cell receptor beta chain is drawn from a study of CXCR3-negative and CXCR3-positive naive CD8 T cells. Turning to this clonotype: Its cognate antigen is unknown.

Researchers sorted some 270,000 cells of each CD8+ T cell subset in triplicate. The authors prepared UMI-labeled TRB cDNA libraries by 5' RACE. Reprocessing the 5' RACE reads, TCRdb reports a single entry for every CDR3 protein and omits DNA. Reported are some 99,000 distinct CDR3 sequences; the ten largest clones contain about 1.1%. Germline V gives CDR1 SEHNR, CDR2 FQNEAQ (reference sequence). The CDR3 runs to 16 residues. Whole-study findings and limits: Hydrophobicity was higher for TRB CDR3s found in CXCR3-positive naive cells than in CXCR3-negative naive cells.

Material: naive CXCR3+ CD8+ T cells from blood. Specified subset: CD45RO-CCR7+CD27+CD95- naive CD8+ T cells expressing CXCR3 (TNR3+). The J gene is TRBJ2-7, the V gene TRBV7-9; with no DNA, the TCRdb D assignment of TRBD1 cannot be verified. The clonotype originates from a human donor in good health. Some clones in this sample may be carry-over from other donors' samples. The CDR3 spells CASSGPEGQGAHEQYF. The full variable domain, completed using reference TRBV7-9 and TRBJ2-7, is DTGVSQNPRHKITKRGQNVTFRCDPISEHNRLYWYRQTLGQGPEFLTYFQNEAQLEKSRLLSDRFSAERPKGSFSTLEIQRTEQGDSAMYLCASSGPEGQGAHEQYFGPGTRLTVT.